The present entry profiles one T cell receptor beta chain with its context. The source of the sample is a study of blood T cell repertoires in COVID-19. CDR1 SGDLS and CDR2 YYNGEE come from the germline V gene. Trimming left V 1 base short and J 3 bases short, with 11 bases between. The CDR3 has 15 residues. Resolution of symptoms, clearance, or two negative PCRs was present in recovered Cohort 3 donors. Repertoires were generated with immunoSEQ multiplex PCR, while TCRdb's copy carries only in-frame clones and drops some. The table includes around 130,000 clones, around nine tenths detected once. Sequenced input: PBMCs or T cells enriched from blood (not recorded which). The receptor was isolated from a woman aged 50 to 60 who had recovered from COVID-19. The chain combines TRBV9 with TRBJ1-3; maybe TRBD1 (5 bases). The DNA for the CDR3 is TGTGCCAGCAGCGTAAGTGGGGCGGATGGAAACACCATATATTTT. Its protein is CASSVSGADGNTIYF.